Following are 32 T cell receptor beta chains from one sample sequenced in a study of OX40 agonist ivuxolimab in advanced cancers. The data were produced by immunoSEQ multiplex PCR, yet TCRdb's version contains in-frame clones alone and is incomplete. The sample comprises 50,000 to 65,000 clones, around 81% of which are singletons, and approximately 1% rests with the top ten. Source: CD4+ or CD8+ T cells sorted from blood, taken in a trial of the OX40 agonist ivuxolimab. The origin of the receptors is an adult with an advanced solid tumor such as melanoma, head and neck, liver or kidney cancer.

The chain has TRBV5-4 and TRBJ1-6; tentative D call: TRBD1 (6 bases). Looked up from germline, CDR1 is SGHNT and CDR2 is YYREEE (reference sequence). Trimming removed 1 base at V and 9 bases at J, with 14 bases between. This CDR3 has 15 residues. The CDR3 DNA reads as TGTGCCAGCAGCTTGCTGGGAACAGGGACTTCACCCCTCCACTTT. Translating it yields CASSLLGTGTSPLHF.

The V and J genes are TRBV19 and TRBJ1-1; 8 bases map to TRBD1. V shed 4 bases, J shed 0 bases, and the junction held 4 bases outside the gene matches. CDR3 length: 15 amino acids. Germline loops: CDR1 LNHDA, CDR2 SQIVND (reference sequence). The chain's CDR3 is CASSRNRGMNTEAFF. As DNA, the CDR3 is TGTGCCAGTAGTAGAAACAGGGGGATGAACACTGAAGCTTTCTTT.

The V and J genes are TRBV2 and TRBJ2-7; 10 bases are shared with TRBD2. The germline gives CDR1 SNHLY, CDR2 FYNNEI. The junction had 4 bases not matched to a gene; V was cut back by 4 bases and J by 7 bases. The CDR3 has 13 amino acids. CDR3 region: CASSVSGGGEQYF. In nucleotides, the CDR3 is TGTGCCAGCAGTGTGAGCGGGGGGGGAGAGCAGTACTTC.

The chain carries TRBV10-1 and TRBJ2-7; D gene uncertain. Trimming cost V 6 bases and J 4 bases, with 7 bases left between them. The germline V gene has CDR1 WNHNN and CDR2 SYGVQD (reference sequence). This CDR3 has 11 residues. The CDR3 reads CASRLEYEQYF. The CDR3 coding sequence is TGCGCCAGCAGGCTAGAATACGAGCAGTACTTC.

The chain has TRBV19 and TRBJ2-1; 8 bases fit TRBD1. The CDR3 is made up of 15 amino acids. Germline loops: CDR1 LNHDA, CDR2 SQIVND (reference sequence). Trimming cost V 8 bases and J 2 bases; bases outside gene matches: 8. CDR3 loop: CASRQGTSTYNEQFF. The DNA for the CDR3 is TGTGCCAGTCGACAGGGGACCTCAACCTACAATGAGCAGTTCTTC.

The chain recombines TRBV30 with TRBJ2-1; the D is unclear. Germline V gives CDR1 GTSNPN, CDR2 SVGIG (reference sequence). Trimming removed 0 bases at V and 4 bases at J, with 25 bases between. The CDR3 sequence is 19 residues long. CDR3 loop: CAWSVRRPTTSTPYNEQFF. CDR3 bases: TGTGCCTGGAGTGTACGACGACCGACGACATCAACTCCGTACAATGAGCAGTTCTTC.

The chain uses TRBV30 and TRBJ1-1; D remains ambiguous. Germline assignment: CDR1 GTSNPN and CDR2 SVGIG (reference sequence). The CDR3 covers 11 residues. V lost 4 bases to trimming and J lost 7 bases, with 10 bases between them. The CDR3 bases are TGTGCCTGGAAACAGAAGTTTGAAGCTTTCTTT. It translates to CAWKQKFEAFF.

The rearrangement uses TRBV5-4 and TRBJ2-5; 7 positions match TRBD1. The CDR3 loop spans 12 amino acids. The junction had 0 bases not matched to a gene; V was cut back by 7 bases and J by 0 bases. Germline assignment: CDR1 SGHNT and CDR2 YYREEE (reference sequence). CDR3 DNA: TGTGCCAGCGGACAGGACCAAGAGACCCAGTACTTC. It encodes CASGQDQETQYF.

V is TRBV9 and J is TRBJ2-5, with D possibly being TRBD1 (6 bases). The V gene's germline CDR1 is SGDLS and CDR2 YYNGEE. The V gene lost 0 bases and the J gene lost 5 bases, with 23 bases spanning the gap. This CDR3 is built from 18 residues. This CDR3 reads CASSVDGGGGKGGETQYF. CDR3 DNA: TGTGCCAGCAGCGTAGACGGCGGTGGGGGCAAGGGTGGGGAGACCCAGTACTTC.

V is TRBV10-3 and J is TRBJ2-5; D unresolved. V gave up 3 bases and J gave up 7 bases, with 6 bases separating them. The CDR3 sequence is 11 residues long. Germline lookup yields CDR1 ENHRY and CDR2 SYGVKD. The CDR3 is CAISDGGTQYF. The CDR3 DNA reads as TGTGCCATCAGTGACGGTGGGACCCAGTACTTC.

This clone was counted once. The chain carries TRBV19 and TRBJ1-4; 8 bases align to TRBD1. Per the germline V gene, CDR1 is LNHDA and CDR2 is SQIVND (reference sequence). The CDR3 contains 14 residues. V shed 7 bases and J 6 bases; nucleotides not matched to a gene: 7. Here the CDR3 DNA reads TGTGCCAGTACCTCGGACAGGGCTGATGAAAAACTGTTTTTT. Its translation is CASTSDRADEKLFF.

This chain joins TRBV11-1 and TRBJ2-1; 9 bases are a match to TRBD1. CDR3 length: 18 residues. After removal of 4 bases from V and 4 bases from J, the junction contained 14 bases not matched to a gene. Germline V CDR1 and CDR2: SGHAT, FQDESV (reference sequence). The CDR3: CASSSRDRVSVNYNEQFF. DNA of the CDR3: TGTGCCAGCAGCTCCCGGGACAGGGTATCCGTCAATTACAATGAGCAGTTCTTC. Complete variable domain (other parts from reference TRBV11-1 and TRBJ2-1): EAEVAQSPRYKITEKSQAVAFWCDPISGHATLYWYRQILGQGPELLVQFQDESVVDDSQLPKDRFSAERLKGVDSTLKIQPAELGDSAMYLCASSSRDRVSVNYNEQFFGPGTRLTVL.

V usage is TRBV19 and J usage is TRBJ2-2; the D is unclear. Germline V CDR1 and CDR2: LNHDA, SQIVND (reference sequence). The CDR3 covers 14 residues. The ends were cut back, 5 bases at V and 3 bases at J, with 10 bases in the middle. The DNA for the CDR3 is TGTGCCAGTAGTGGTGGTCTCTACACCGGGGAGCTGTTTTTT. This codes for CASSGGLYTGELFF.

This chain uses TRBV6-4 with TRBJ2-3; 8 nucleotides agree with TRBD2. Germline CDR1 MRHNA, CDR2 SNTAGT. With V trimmed by 4 bases and J by 5 bases, 8 bases remained unmatched. This CDR3 has 15 amino acids. CDR3 bases: TGTGCCAGCAGTGTGGTAGCGGGGACCCTAGATACGCAGTATTTT. It specifies CASSVVAGTLDTQYF.

The V call is TRBV11-2, the J call TRBJ2-5; D possibly corresponds to TRBD2 (5 bases). CDR1 is SGHAT, CDR2 FQNNGV, per germline. The CDR3 totals 13 residues. Trimming shortened V by 6 bases and J by 2 bases, and 10 bases separated the two germline ends. CDR3 in amino acids: CASSQGGQETQYF. The CDR3 DNA reads as TGTGCCAGCAGTCAAGGCGGGCAAGAGACCCAGTACTTC.

The genes are TRBV19 and TRBJ1-4; no definite D call. The germline V and J ends were trimmed by 5 bases and 5 bases, with 6 bases remaining between them. This CDR3 spans 12 amino acids. Germline CDR1 LNHDA, CDR2 SQIVND (reference sequence). The CDR3: CASSSWNEKLFF. The CDR3 nucleotides read TGTGCCAGTAGTTCTTGGAATGAAAAACTGTTTTTT.

This clone showed up just a few times. CDR3: CASSRTGNNSPLHF. CDR3 bases: TGTGCCAGCAGCCGGACAGGGAACAATTCACCCCTCCACTTT. The V gene is TRBV6-5, the J gene TRBJ1-6, with 8 bases matching TRBD1. Per germline, CDR1 MNHEY and CDR2 SVGAGI. V dropped 6 bases and J dropped 7; count of bases not matched to a gene: 5. This CDR3 comprises 14 residues.

J is TRBJ2-1 and V is TRBV7-9; 11 bases line up with TRBD1. Trimming at V came to 7 bases and at J to 8 bases, leaving 4 bases not matched to a gene. CDR3 length equals 13 residues. Germline lookup yields CDR1 SEHNR and CDR2 FQNEAQ (reference sequence). CDR3: CASTRTGGDEQFF. The DNA for the CDR3 is TGTGCCAGCACCCGGACAGGGGGCGATGAGCAGTTCTTC.

In its sample, this clone ranks as medium-sized. The chain combines TRBV19 with TRBJ1-2, with D perhaps TRBD1 (6 bases). The germline gives CDR1 LNHDA, CDR2 SQIVND (reference sequence). The CDR3 totals 13 residues. Trimming took 4 bases from V and 8 from J, leaving 14 bases between them. CDR3 residues: CASSNDRRLGYTF. As DNA, the CDR3 is TGTGCCAGTAGTAATGACAGGAGGTTGGGCTACACCTTC.

The chain employs TRBV4-3 and TRBJ2-7; either TRBD1 or TRBD2 may supply D (5 bases each). CDR3 length: 15 residues. Germline V CDR1 and CDR2: LGHNA, YSLEER. Trimming took off 4 bases at V and 2 bases at J, with 15 bases between the two ends. The CDR3 sequence is CASSPGTVGAYEQYF. The CDR3 DNA reads as TGCGCCAGCAGCCCGGGGACCGTTGGAGCCTACGAGCAGTACTTC.

This clone was detected a few times. The J gene is TRBJ1-1, the V gene TRBV19; TRBD1 matches 7 bases. J gave up 5 bases and V 5 bases, and 5 bases lay outside the gene matches. Looked up from germline, CDR1 is LNHDA and CDR2 is SQIVND (reference sequence). The CDR3 contains 13 residues. CDR3 in DNA: TGTGCCAGTAGTTCGCAGGGGGGAACTGAAGCTTTCTTT. It specifies CASSSQGGTEAFF.

V usage is TRBV18 and J usage is TRBJ2-7; D is perhaps TRBD1 (6 bases). CDR3 length: 14 residues. Germline values: CDR1 KGHSH, CDR2 LQKENI. Trimming removed 3 bases at V and 2 bases at J, with 11 bases between. The CDR3 is CASSPTGNPYEQYF. Written as DNA, the CDR3 is TGTGCCAGCTCACCCACAGGGAATCCCTACGAGCAGTACTTC.

The genes are TRBV6-1 and TRBJ1-2; tentative D call: TRBD1 (5 bases). Trimming cost V 0 bases and J 7 bases, with 9 bases left between them. The CDR3 is 13 amino acids. From germline, CDR1 is MNHNS and CDR2 SASEGT. CDR3 amino acids: CASSEAAGGGYTF. The CDR3, as DNA: TGTGCCAGCAGTGAAGCCGCGGGGGGTGGCTACACCTTC.

V gene TRBV7-9 combines with J gene TRBJ2-7, with 8 nucleotides matching TRBD2. Trimming removed 5 bases from V and 2 bases from J; junction bases left unmatched: 8. The CDR3 loop spans 15 amino acids. Germline V lookup: CDR1 SEHNR, CDR2 FQNEAQ (reference sequence). The CDR3 sequence: CASSPVAGGAYEQYF. The CDR3 coding sequence is TGTGCCAGCAGCCCGGTGGCCGGGGGGGCCTACGAGCAGTACTTC.

The chain uses TRBV9 and TRBJ2-7; maybe TRBD1 (5 bases). Germline CDR1 and CDR2: SGDLS and YYNGEE. The V end was cut by 4 bases, the J end by 3 bases, with 11 bases between. This CDR3 has 13 residues. The DNA for the CDR3 is TGTGCCAGCAGCCTGGACGACAGCTACGAGCAGTACTTC. This translates into CASSLDDSYEQYF.

This clone was picked up many times. The J gene is TRBJ1-3, the V gene TRBV11-2; D is possibly TRBD1 (5 bases). Germline CDR1 SGHAT, CDR2 FQNNGV. The germline V and J ends were trimmed by 6 bases and 1 base, with 13 bases remaining between them. This CDR3 comprises 15 residues. The chain's CDR3 is CASRSLGGSGNTIYF. As DNA, the CDR3 is TGTGCCAGCAGATCCCTCGGGGGGTCTGGAAACACCATATATTTT. Full variable domain (rest looked up from reference TRBV11-2 and TRBJ1-3): EAGVAQSPRYKIIEKRQSVAFWCNPISGHATLYWYQQILGQGPKLLIQFQNNGVVDDSQLPKDRFSAERLKGVDSTLKIQPAKLEDSAVYLCASRSLGGSGNTIYFGEGSWLTVV.

The rearrangement joins TRBV15 to TRBJ1-4; maybe TRBD1 (5 bases). CDR1 and CDR2 (germline): LNHNV, YYDKDF (reference sequence). The length of the CDR3 is 15 residues. The V and J ends lost 0 bases and 8 bases respectively, with 13 bases between them. CDR3 nucleotides: TGTGCCACCAGCAGAGAGGGATCCCGGGGGGAAAAACTGTTTTTT. Translation gives CATSREGSRGEKLFF.

This chain uses TRBV4-1 with TRBJ1-1; D not certain. The CDR3 runs 16 residues. V was trimmed by 1 base and J by 1 base, leaving 13 bases between them. CDR1 is MGHRA and CDR2 is YSYEKL in the germline V gene. The CDR3 DNA reads as TGCGCCAGCAGCCAAGTAAGGTCTCGGCAGAACACTGAAGCTTTCTTT. Its translation: CASSQVRSRQNTEAFF.

The DNA for the CDR3 is TGTGCCAGCTCACGAGGCGGAGACTCTGGAAACACCATATATTTT. Amino acid sequence: CASSRGGDSGNTIYF. The chain recombines TRBV18 with TRBJ1-3; D unresolved. The CDR3 totals 15 residues. Between the trimmed V and J ends, which lost 4 bases and 0 bases, there was a span of 10 bases. CDR1 is KGHSH, CDR2 LQKENI, per germline. Looking up the rest from reference TRBV18 and TRBJ1-3 gives the full variable domain: NAGVMQNPRHLVRRRGQEARLRCSPMKGHSHVYWYRQLPEEGLKFMVYLQKENIIDESGMPKERFSAEFPKEGPSILRIQQVVRGDSAAYFCASSRGGDSGNTIYFGEGSWLTVV.

The chain is built from TRBV7-2 and TRBJ1-4, with 9 nucleotides matching TRBD1. Germline V gene lookup returns CDR1 SGHTA and CDR2 FQGNSA. The CDR3 is 14 amino acids. The ends lost 5 bases at V and 8 bases at J; junction bases unmatched: 6. The CDR3 DNA follows: TGTGCCAGCAGCGCTCGGACAGGGGTGGAAAAACTGTTTTTT. Encoded protein: CASSARTGVEKLFF. The complete variable domain, with remaining parts taken from reference TRBV7-2 and TRBJ1-4, reads GAGVSQSPSNKVTEKGKDVELRCDPISGHTALYWYRQSLGQGLEFLIYFQGNSAPDKSGLPSDRFSAERTGGSVSTLTIQRTQQEDSAVYLCASSARTGVEKLFFGSGTQLSVL.

The gene calls are TRBV6-5 and TRBJ1-1; no firm D call. The CDR3 consists of 12 residues. CDR1 is MNHEY, CDR2 SVGAGI, per germline. Trimming took off 5 bases at V and 4 bases at J, with 8 bases between the two ends. DNA for the CDR3: TGTGCCAGCAGTCCCGGAGGCACTGAAGCTTTCTTT. Translation: CASSPGGTEAFF.

J is TRBJ2-5 and V is TRBV5-1; TRBD2 is a possible D gene (5 bases). Per germline, CDR1 SGHRS and CDR2 YFSETQ. V dropped 5 bases and J dropped 5 bases, with 13 bases sitting between them. CDR3 length: 13 residues. The CDR3 nucleotides are TGCGCCAGCAGTCTGCTCACGGGGGAGACCCAGTACTTC. This translates into CASSLLTGETQYF.